The rows below give T cell receptor beta chains drawn from one sample of a study of T cell responses to AZD1222 COVID-19 vaccine. The protocol was immunoSEQ multiplex PCR, while the TCRdb copy is restricted to in-frame clones and leaves out a portion. This sample has some 150,000 clones, with 88% found just once. The material was peripheral blood, obtained on day 0 of AZD1222 vaccination. The receptors originated from an adult in good health. The conserved cysteine and the conserved F or W are not part of the CDR3 here.

TRBV7-6	TRBJ2-3	ASSLMLGIQDTQY
TRBV11-2	TRBJ2-7	ASSSPGQSYEQY
TRBV5-1	TRBJ2-1	ASNHYDNEQF
TRBV10-2	TRBJ2-1	ASRGGEVGQF
TRBV19	TRBJ1-2	ASSIRGGQNYGYT
TRBV19	TRBJ2-1	ASRTRTSGDGGSYNEQF
TRBV3-1/TRBV3-2	TRBJ2-5	ASSQDGRRFSETQY
TRBV6-5	TRBJ2-7	ASSFSWTSGDYEQY
TRBV7-3	TRBJ2-5	ASSPTSQETQY
TRBV5-1	TRBJ2-7	ARSAGGLGQGSMYEQY
TRBV7-3	TRBJ2-3	ASSLIPTSGSTDTQY
TRBV29-1	TRBJ1-1	SVRTNTEAF
TRBV20-1	TRBJ2-1	SAQLVGEQF
TRBV19	TRBJ1-1	ASSMGRGTEAF
TRBV27	TRBJ1-2	ASSGWGRGRDYGYT
TRBV19	TRBJ2-1	ASSIATLDNEQF
TRBV5-5	TRBJ1-2	ASSARDFYGYT
TRBV5-1	TRBJ2-7	ASSVGTGGFYEQY
TRBV4-1	TRBJ2-5	ASSQASSGLKTQY
TRBV4-1	TRBJ2-7	ASRPTEVSYEQY
TRBV29-1	TRBJ2-7	SVEVSTDEQY
TRBV5-4	TRBJ2-1	ASSRGQGRNEQF
TRBV19	TRBJ1-4	ASSFLLKGSGEKLF
TRBV27	TRBJ1-1	ASSLSRTGSNTEAF
TRBV5-4	TRBJ2-3	ASSLPGTVPDTQY
TRBV7-9	TRBJ1-2	ASSLAWDRGREGYGYT
TRBV19	TRBJ2-7	ASRGPAGESALYEQY
TRBV18	TRBJ1-2	ASSPGSGTGFGYT
TRBV18	TRBJ1-2	ASSPTTDYGYT
TRBV4-3	TRBJ1-1	ASSHPGGDTEAF
TRBV28	TRBJ1-4	ASSLFGRLAKLF
TRBV7-9	TRBJ2-7	ASSLTSGSNEQY
TRBV9	TRBJ2-1	ASSVMTQTSGLSSYNEQF
TRBV27	TRBJ2-2	ASSLTASYTGELF
TRBV5-6	TRBJ2-7	ASSLPGFSSYEQY
TRBV7-3	TRBJ1-2	ASSLTGVSYT
TRBV5-1	TRBJ1-4	ASSLAGTGLEKLF
TRBV28	TRBJ1-3	ASSTPQGVSGNTIY
TRBV24-1	TRBJ2-3	ATSGRRESDTQY
TRBV9	TRBJ2-3	ASSVARTDTQY
TRBV6-4	TRBJ2-7	ASSGGVSYEQY
TRBV14	TRBJ2-5	ASSQREGFWETQY
TRBV18	TRBJ2-7	ASSPWGSSGEQY
TRBV19	TRBJ1-2	ASSIAGSILYGYT
TRBV11-2	TRBJ2-2	ASSHGQRDTGELF
TRBV15	TRBJ1-2	ATSREEGNYGYT
TRBV28	TRBJ1-4	ASRLRRSQEKLF
TRBV7-2	TRBJ2-4	ASSLVGGAVKNIQY
TRBV11-2	TRBJ2-7	ASSFGLAGGDSYEQY